The 5 T cell receptor beta chains reported below all come from one sample, sequenced in a study of T cell responses to AZD1222 COVID-19 vaccine. This table comes from immunoSEQ multiplex PCR, and its TCRdb copy is limited to in-frame clones, with some not included. The sample has hundreds of thousands of clones, 90% to 95% seen once. The sequenced sample was peripheral blood, obtained 28 days after the second AZD1222 dose. These receptors were taken from an adult who received the AZD1222 COVID-19 vaccine.

The chain is built from TRBV28 and TRBJ2-3, with D possibly called TRBD1 or TRBD2 (5 bases each). Trimming shortened V by 6 bases and J by 4 bases, and 14 bases separated the two germline ends. This CDR3 spans 14 amino acids. Germline assignment: CDR1 MDHEN and CDR2 SYDVKM. The CDR3 coding sequence is TGTGCCAGCAGCGACGGGCAGGGAGCAGATACGCAGTATTTT. It specifies CASSDGQGADTQYF.

This chain links TRBV20-1 with TRBJ2-7; no firm D call. CDR1 and CDR2 (germline): DFQATT, SNEGSKA (reference sequence). Trimming took off 3 bases at V and 6 bases at J, with 9 bases between the two ends. The CDR3 runs 11 residues. Here the CDR3 reads CSASLRGEQYF. The CDR3 DNA sequence: TGCAGTGCTAGTCTCCGCGGCGAGCAGTACTTC.

The V call is TRBV29-1, the J call TRBJ2-1, with TRBD1 matching 9 bases. With 4 bases clipped from V and 6 bases from J, the junction kept 7 bases outside the gene matches. The germline CDR1 and CDR2 sequences are SQVTM and ANQGSEA. The CDR3 runs 14 residues. CDR3: CSVGIGTGINEQFF. CDR3 sequence (DNA): TGCAGCGTTGGTATTGGGACAGGGATCAATGAGCAGTTCTTC.

The gene calls are TRBV2 and TRBJ1-1; no firm D call. CDR3 length: 14 residues. The V gene lost 4 bases and the J gene lost 6 bases, with 15 bases spanning the gap. Per the germline V gene, CDR1 is SNHLY and CDR2 is FYNNEI. The CDR3 reads CASSAGPGNAEAFF. CDR3 coding DNA: TGTGCCAGCAGTGCGGGCCCGGGGAATGCTGAAGCTTTCTTT.

This clone was seen more than once but under ten times. The chain recombines TRBV7-9 with TRBJ1-1; tentative D call: TRBD1 (6 bases). CDR3 length: 17 amino acids. CDR1 is SEHNR and CDR2 is FQNEAQ in the germline V gene (reference sequence). The germline V and J ends were trimmed by 2 bases and 0 bases, with 16 bases remaining between them. The CDR3 DNA is TGTGCCAGCAGCTTAACAGGGTGGGGTGGTATGAACACTGAAGCTTTCTTT. It is translated as CASSLTGWGGMNTEAFF.